This T cell receptor (beta chain) was captured in a study of blood T cell repertoires in COVID-19. Study information: The United States, Italy and Spain provided the acute and convalescent COVID-19 samples. The analysed material was cDNA or gDNA that came from T cells, B-cell-depleted T cells, or PBMCs.

Authors' data handling: Nucleated cell number was recorded as an estimate derived from reference gene primer amplification. The protocol was immunoSEQ multiplex PCR, while the TCRdb copy is restricted to in-frame clones and leaves out a portion. The D gene and trimming were derived from the DNA, and the V and J assignments and clone size from that table. The table has roughly 200,000 clones, more than 75% seen once. Trimming cost V 3 bases and J 2 bases, with 7 bases left between them. The germline gives CDR1 MNHNS, CDR2 SASEGT. CDR3 size: 14 residues. The V call is TRBV6-1, the J call TRBJ2-2, with D perhaps matching TRBD2 (5 bases). The receptor's source is a woman aged 45-65 years with active or convalescent COVID-19. Sequencing was carried out using peripheral blood. In DNA form, the CDR3 reads TGTGCCAGCAGTGAGGACTTTAACACCGGGGAGCTGTTTTTT. As protein: CASSEDFNTGELFF.